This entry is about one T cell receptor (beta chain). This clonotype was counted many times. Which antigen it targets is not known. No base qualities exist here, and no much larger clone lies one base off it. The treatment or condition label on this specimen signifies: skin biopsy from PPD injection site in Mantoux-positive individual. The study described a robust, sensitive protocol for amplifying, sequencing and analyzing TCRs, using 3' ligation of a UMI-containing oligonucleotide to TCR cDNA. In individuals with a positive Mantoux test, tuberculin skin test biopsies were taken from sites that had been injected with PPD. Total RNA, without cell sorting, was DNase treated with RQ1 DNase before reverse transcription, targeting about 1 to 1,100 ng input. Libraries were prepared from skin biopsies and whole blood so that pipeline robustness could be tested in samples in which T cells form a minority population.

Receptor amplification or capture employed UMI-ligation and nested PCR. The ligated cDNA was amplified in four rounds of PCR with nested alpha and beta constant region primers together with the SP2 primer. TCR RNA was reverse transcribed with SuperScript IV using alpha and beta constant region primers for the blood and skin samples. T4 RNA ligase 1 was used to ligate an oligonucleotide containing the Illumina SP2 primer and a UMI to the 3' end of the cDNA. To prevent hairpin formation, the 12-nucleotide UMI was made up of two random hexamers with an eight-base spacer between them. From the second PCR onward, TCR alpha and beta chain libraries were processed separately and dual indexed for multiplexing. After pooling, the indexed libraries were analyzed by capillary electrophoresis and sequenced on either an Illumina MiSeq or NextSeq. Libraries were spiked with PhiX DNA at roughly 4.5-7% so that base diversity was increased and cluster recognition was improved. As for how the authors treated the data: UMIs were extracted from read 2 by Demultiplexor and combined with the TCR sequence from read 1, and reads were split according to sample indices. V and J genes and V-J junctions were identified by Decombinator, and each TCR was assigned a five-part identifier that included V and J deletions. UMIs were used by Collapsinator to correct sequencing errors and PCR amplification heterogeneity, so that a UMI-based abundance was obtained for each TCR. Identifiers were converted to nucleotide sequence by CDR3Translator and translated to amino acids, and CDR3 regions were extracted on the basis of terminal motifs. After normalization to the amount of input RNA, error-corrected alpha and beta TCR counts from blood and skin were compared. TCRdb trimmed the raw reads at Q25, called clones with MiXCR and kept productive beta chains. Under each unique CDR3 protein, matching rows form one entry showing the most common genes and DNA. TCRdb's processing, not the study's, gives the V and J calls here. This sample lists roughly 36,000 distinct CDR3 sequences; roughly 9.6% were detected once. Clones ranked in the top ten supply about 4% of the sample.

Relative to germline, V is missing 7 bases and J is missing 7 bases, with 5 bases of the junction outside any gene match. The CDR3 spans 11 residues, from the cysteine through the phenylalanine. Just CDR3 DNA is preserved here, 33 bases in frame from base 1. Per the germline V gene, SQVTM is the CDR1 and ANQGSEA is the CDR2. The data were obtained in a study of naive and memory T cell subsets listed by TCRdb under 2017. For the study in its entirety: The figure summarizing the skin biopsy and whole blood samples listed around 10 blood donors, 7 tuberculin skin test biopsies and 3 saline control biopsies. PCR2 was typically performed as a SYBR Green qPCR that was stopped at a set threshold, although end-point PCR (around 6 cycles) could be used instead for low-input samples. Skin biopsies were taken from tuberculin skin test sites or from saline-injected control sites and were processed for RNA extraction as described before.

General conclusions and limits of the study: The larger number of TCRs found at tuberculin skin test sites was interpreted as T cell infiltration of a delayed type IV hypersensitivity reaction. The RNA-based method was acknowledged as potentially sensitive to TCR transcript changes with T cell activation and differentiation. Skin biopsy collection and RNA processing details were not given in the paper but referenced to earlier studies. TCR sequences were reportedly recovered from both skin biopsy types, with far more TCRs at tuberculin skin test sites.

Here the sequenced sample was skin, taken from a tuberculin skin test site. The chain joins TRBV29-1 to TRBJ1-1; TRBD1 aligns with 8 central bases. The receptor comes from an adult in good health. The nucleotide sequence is TGCAGCGCCTACAGGGGGGGTGAAGCTTTCTTT. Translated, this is CSAYRGGEAFF. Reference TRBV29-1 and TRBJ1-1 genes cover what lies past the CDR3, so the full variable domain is SAVISQKPSRDICQRGTSLTIQCQVDSQVTMMFWYRQQPGQSLTLIATANQGSEATYESGFVIDKFPISRPNLTFSTLTVSNMSPEDSSIYLCSAYRGGEAFFGQGTRLTVV.